The next 29 T cell receptor beta chains were all read from a single sample in a study of blood T cell repertoires in COVID-19. TCRdb's table, derived via immunoSEQ multiplex PCR, lists solely in-frame clones and lacks some. The sample shows approximately 300,000 clones, more than 70% of them seen only once. Input material: peripheral blood. These receptors all stem from a woman between 50 and 59 years old with acute or convalescent COVID-19.

Regarding this clone: Within the sample, other DNA sequences also encode this same CDR3. The chain links TRBV12-3 or TRBV12-4 to TRBJ2-3; D uncertain. There are 12 residues in the CDR3. Deletions cut 3 bases from V and 6 bases from J, with 7 bases between. CDR3 coding DNA: TGTGCCAGCAGTTTCGGTGCGGATACGCAGTATTTT. Translated, it gives CASSFGADTQYF.

The chain couples TRBV30 to TRBJ1-1; D is ambiguous. Trimming took 5 bases from V and 10 from J, leaving 11 bases between them. There are 10 residues in the CDR3. Germline V lookup: CDR1 GTSNPN, CDR2 SVGIG (reference sequence). The CDR3 spells CAWFREGAFF. The CDR3 DNA is TGTGCCTGGTTCCGGGAAGGAGCTTTCTTT.

This clone showed up just once. The rearrangement links TRBV5-1 to TRBJ1-2, with D unclear. The CDR3 runs 12 residues. Trimming stripped 3 bases from V and 7 bases from J, with 10 bases between. In germline, CDR1 is SGHRS, CDR2 YFSETQ. CDR3 sequence (DNA): TGCGCCAGCAGCTCCGACACCTTTGGCTACACCTTC. Translated: CASSSDTFGYTF.

This chain connects TRBV29-1 to TRBJ2-3; 7 bases fit TRBD1. Germline CDR1 is SQVTM and CDR2 is ANQGSEA. V shed 3 bases, J shed 4 bases, and the junction held 13 bases outside the gene matches. The CDR3 consists of 16 residues. The DNA for the CDR3 is TGCAGCGTTGACCCATGGGACAGTACTCTCCCAGATACGCAGTATTTT. It is translated as CSVDPWDSTLPDTQYF.

The chain is built from TRBV4-3 and TRBJ2-3; 7 bases map to TRBD1. Unmatched junction bases numbered 3, after V lost 1 base and J lost 2 bases. Germline V lookup: CDR1 LGHNA, CDR2 YSLEER. The CDR3 is 15 residues long. In DNA form, the CDR3 reads TGCGCCAGCAGCCAAGCGGGACAGTACACAGATACGCAGTATTTT. Translation gives CASSQAGQYTDTQYF.

This clone was counted a few times. Other DNA sequences in the same sample also yield this CDR3. The chain has TRBV6-5 and TRBJ1-5; TRBD1 agrees at 9 bases. V gave up 6 bases and J gave up 1 base; unmatched junction bases: 4. CDR1 and CDR2 from the germline V gene are MNHEY and SVGAGI. The CDR3 runs to 15 residues. DNA for the CDR3: TGTGCCAGCAGAACCGGACAGGGGAGCAATCAGCCCCAGCATTTT. As protein: CASRTGQGSNQPQHF.

This clone has more than one count but fewer than ten. The chain links TRBV11-2 to TRBJ2-5, with D possibly being TRBD2 (6 bases). Looked up from germline, CDR1 is SGHAT and CDR2 is FQNNGV. The CDR3 loop spans 15 amino acids. V was cut by 5 bases and J by 4 bases, with 17 bases left in between. CDR3 in DNA: TGTGCCAGCAGCCCCTACCCCCGCGGGGCAGAGACCCAGTACTTC. It yields the protein CASSPYPRGAETQYF.

The chain carries TRBV19 and TRBJ2-6, with 7 bases matching TRBD2. CDR1 is LNHDA and CDR2 is SQIVND in the germline V gene (reference sequence). The CDR3 spans 15 residues. With V trimmed by 5 bases and J by 2 bases, 3 bases remained unmatched. The CDR3 sequence: CASSARGAGANVLTF. DNA for the CDR3: TGTGCCAGTAGTGCCCGGGGGGCTGGGGCCAACGTCCTGACTTTC.

The chain carries TRBV18 and TRBJ1-4; D might be TRBD1 (5 bases). The V end was cut by 0 bases, the J end by 0 bases, with 8 bases between. CDR1 is KGHSH and CDR2 is LQKENI in the germline V gene. The CDR3 has 16 residues. The CDR3 nucleotides are TGTGCCAGCTCACCACCAGGGGCGGCAACTAATGAAAAACTGTTTTTT. Amino acid sequence: CASSPPGAATNEKLFF.

This chain connects TRBV2 to TRBJ1-5; TRBD1 aligns across 9 bases. Germline V lookup: CDR1 SNHLY, CDR2 FYNNEI. This CDR3 spans 15 amino acids. The V gene end was trimmed by 7 bases and the J gene end by 4 bases; junction bases not matched to a gene: 8. The CDR3 coding sequence is TGTGCCAGCACCCTCACAGGGGGCTCGAATCAGCCCCAGCATTTT. As protein: CASTLTGGSNQPQHF.

The chain has TRBV12-2 and TRBJ2-7; the DNA was not used to check the table's D call, TRBD2. TRBV12-2 is an annotated pseudogene. The CDR3 runs 15 residues. The CDR3 here is CASRLEQTSPNEQYV. CDR3 DNA sequence: TGTGCAAGTCGCTTAGAACAGACTAGCCCCAACGAGCAGTACGTC.

This clone was detected once. The chain carries TRBV6-2 or TRBV6-3 and TRBJ1-5, with 7 bases identical to TRBD1. Trimming cost V 5 bases and J 3 bases; bases outside gene matches: 7. This CDR3 is 15 amino acids long. Germline V gene sequence: CDR1 MNHEY, CDR2 SVGEGT. This CDR3 is CASSARTGLNQPQHF. Here the CDR3 DNA reads TGTGCCAGCAGTGCCCGGACAGGCCTCAATCAGCCCCAGCATTTT.

The genes are TRBV4-1 and TRBJ1-2; 7 nucleotides line up with TRBD1. CDR3 length: 16 amino acids. Germline V gene data show CDR1 as MGHRA and CDR2 as YSYEKL. V trimming: 4 bases; J trimming: 4 bases; junction bases outside the gene matches: 12. CDR3 loop: CASSRVTGQSFYGYTF. The CDR3 coding sequence is TGCGCCAGCAGCCGAGTTACGGGACAGTCCTTCTATGGCTACACCTTC.

This sequence joins TRBV30 and TRBJ2-1, with D hard to call. Trimming took 2 bases from V and 0 from J, leaving 8 bases between them. This CDR3 contains 14 residues. The germline CDR1 and CDR2 sequences are GTSNPN and SVGIG (reference sequence). CDR3 bases: TGTGCCTGGAGTTCCCCAAACTCCTACAATGAGCAGTTCTTC. It encodes CAWSSPNSYNEQFF. The variable domain in full, with the rest retrieved from reference TRBV30 and TRBJ2-1, is SQTIHQWPATLVQPVGSPLSLECTVEGTSNPNLYWYRQAAGRGLQLLFYSVGIGQISSEVPQNLSASRPQDRQFILSSKKLLLSDSGFYLCAWSSPNSYNEQFFGPGTRLTVL.

The chain uses TRBV3-1 (or the pseudogene TRBV3-2) and TRBJ2-7, with 10 nucleotides matching TRBD2. Germline CDR1 is LGHDT and CDR2 is YNNKEL (reference sequence). This CDR3 comprises 15 residues. Unmatched junction bases numbered 6, after V lost 5 bases and J lost 2 bases. CDR3 in amino acids: CASSSSGRPAYEQYF. The CDR3 region has the DNA TGTGCCAGCAGCTCTAGCGGGAGACCTGCCTACGAGCAGTACTTC.

The rearrangement uses TRBV30 and TRBJ1-6; D perhaps matches TRBD1 (6 bases). V lost 7 bases and J 10 bases, leaving 17 bases between the germline ends. CDR1 is GTSNPN and CDR2 is SVGIG in the germline V gene (reference sequence). The length of the CDR3 is 13 residues. CDR3 region: CASWRKGESPLHF. CDR3 DNA: TGTGCCTCCTGGAGGAAGGGGGAGTCACCCCTCCACTTT.

This clone was observed a few times. The J gene is TRBJ2-1, the V gene TRBV6-6; D gene ambiguous. V was clipped by 8 bases and J by 6 bases, with 11 bases between them. Germline V gene sequence: CDR1 MNHNY, CDR2 SVGAGI (reference sequence). This CDR3 comprises 12 residues. Here the CDR3 DNA reads TGTGCCAGCCTCAGTTGGGCCAATGAGCAGTTCTTC. As protein: CASLSWANEQFF.

V gene TRBV18 combines with J gene TRBJ1-5, with 12 bases lining up with TRBD1. The CDR3 extends over 15 amino acids. The V gene's germline CDR1 is KGHSH and CDR2 LQKENI. V lost 3 bases and J lost 6; bases outside the gene matches: 3. CDR3 bases: TGTGCCAGCTCACCTGGGACAGGGGGCATTCAGCCCCAGCATTTT. Translated: CASSPGTGGIQPQHF.

The chain employs TRBV4-2 and TRBJ2-1; unclear D gene. V lost 0 bases and J lost 0, with 9 bases in between. The germline CDR1 and CDR2 sequences are LGHNA and YNFKEQ. The CDR3 is made up of 16 amino acids. Here the CDR3 reads CASSQERLNSYNEQFF. The CDR3 DNA reads TGTGCCAGCAGCCAAGAGCGGCTTAACTCCTACAATGAGCAGTTCTTC.

The chain has TRBV27 and TRBJ1-2; D is ambiguous. This CDR3 region has 16 residues. Germline V gives CDR1 MNHEY, CDR2 SMNVEV (reference sequence). The V and J ends lost 5 bases and 0 bases respectively, with 16 bases between them. CDR3 DNA: TGTGCCAGCAGTCGGCGGAATCCCCCCACTAACTATGGCTACACCTTC. Translating it yields CASSRRNPPTNYGYTF.

This sequence joins TRBV6-5 and TRBJ1-3; D remains ambiguous. The CDR3 runs 14 residues. Trimming cost V 8 bases and J 7 bases, with 18 bases left between them. Germline V CDR1 and CDR2: MNHEY, SVGAGI. This chain's CDR3 is CASVTSRGGNTIYF. The CDR3 nucleotides read TGTGCCAGCGTTACCAGCCGGGGAGGCAACACCATATATTTT.

The DNA for the CDR3 is TGCGCCAGCAGCCTCTCTAGCACTAGCGCCTACGAGCAGTACTTC. This codes for CASSLSSTSAYEQYF. The rearrangement links TRBV4-1 to TRBJ2-7, with 7 bases matching TRBD2. This CDR3 has 15 residues. The V gene end was trimmed by 4 bases and the J gene end by 2 bases; junction bases not matched to a gene: 8. Germline V CDR1 and CDR2: MGHRA, YSYEKL.

V gene TRBV15 combines with J gene TRBJ1-3; TRBD1 matches at 7 bases. CDR3 length: 18 residues. The germline gives CDR1 LNHNV, CDR2 YYDKDF (reference sequence). V lost 0 bases to trimming and J lost 0 bases; unmatched junction nucleotides: 8. The CDR3 sequence: CATSREGDSVFSGNTIYF. The CDR3, as DNA: TGTGCCACCAGCAGAGAGGGGGACAGCGTATTCTCTGGAAACACCATATATTTT.

The gene calls are TRBV11-3 and TRBJ2-3, with D possibly being TRBD2 (5 bases). The germline gives CDR1 SGHNT, CDR2 YENEEA. This CDR3 region has 13 residues. Trimming removed 8 bases at V and 8 bases at J, with 17 bases between. The CDR3 bases are TGTGCCAGCTCATTGATCTCAGAGGGTACGCAGTATTTT. Translation: CASSLISEGTQYF.

The chain is built from TRBV29-1 and TRBJ1-2; no clear D gene. V was trimmed by 2 bases and J by 6 bases, leaving 13 bases between them. CDR3 length equals 13 residues. The germline gives CDR1 SQVTM, CDR2 ANQGSEA. The CDR3 protein is CSVEIRVRNGYTF. The CDR3 DNA reads as TGCAGCGTTGAAATCCGGGTGAGGAATGGCTACACCTTC.

V and J are TRBV7-3 and TRBJ2-5; TRBD1 matches 7 bases. This CDR3 has 15 residues. Germline V gives CDR1 SGHTA, CDR2 FQGTGA. V lost 2 bases, J lost 5 bases, and 8 bases stayed unmatched. The CDR3, as DNA: TGTGCCAGCAGCTTATCCTCAGACAGGGATGAGACCCAGTACTTC. It specifies CASSLSSDRDETQYF.

This chain's CDR3 is CASSDRIGEQYF. In DNA, the CDR3 is TGTGCCAGCAGTGACAGGATCGGAGAGCAGTACTTC. The chain couples TRBV6-2 or TRBV6-3 to TRBJ2-7, with D perhaps TRBD1 (6 bases). The CDR3 covers 12 residues. V shed 5 bases and J shed 7 bases, with 12 bases lying between them. CDR1 and CDR2 from the germline V gene are MNHEY and SVGEGT.

This clone was observed a few times. The chain employs TRBV2 and TRBJ2-1; tentative D call: TRBD2 (6 bases). CDR1 SNHLY and CDR2 FYNNEI come from the germline V gene. Trimming removed 3 bases at V and 5 bases at J, with 8 bases between. The CDR3 is 13 residues long. CDR3 loop: CASSDLAHNEQFF. The CDR3 bases are TGTGCCAGCAGTGACCTAGCGCACAATGAGCAGTTCTTC.

V is TRBV15 and J is TRBJ1-4, with 7 nucleotides matching TRBD1. With 0 bases clipped from V and 7 bases from J, the junction kept 11 bases outside the gene matches. This CDR3 has 17 amino acids. CDR1 and CDR2 (germline): LNHNV, YYDKDF (reference sequence). This chain's CDR3 is CATSRDLTGAGGEKLFF. The CDR3 DNA reads as TGTGCCACCAGCAGAGATCTAACAGGCGCAGGGGGTGAAAAACTGTTTTTT.